The rows below give T cell receptor beta chains drawn from one sample of a study of shared clonotypes between healthy human individuals. The table came from immunoSEQ multiplex PCR; TCRdb's copy has only in-frame clones and leaves some out. The sample records around 700,000 clones, around 74% being singletons. Sample: memory CD4+ T cells sorted from blood. The source of these receptors is a woman aged 25 to 45 in good health. CDR3s include the opening cysteine and the closing phenylalanine or tryptophan. The D gene is left open where the match is weak. Not every row has a clone size; where given, it reads once, few, many or a size class.

TRBD1,TRBJ2-5,TRBV5-1,-,CASSPASGTAKTQYF,TGCGCCAGCAGCCCGGCATCCGGGACAGCGAAGACCCAGTACTTC
-,TRBJ2-1,TRBV4-1,-,CASSQGRARDSDEQFF,TGCGCCAGCAGCCAAGGGAGGGCGCGGGACTCTGATGAGCAGTTCTTC
TRBD2,TRBJ2-5,TRBV27,-,CASSGLAGGETQYF,TGTGCCAGCAGCGGACTAGCGGGAGGGGAGACCCAGTACTTC
-,TRBJ2-4,TRBV11-2,-,CASSLDRFGGVNIQYF,TGTGCCAGCAGCTTAGACCGATTCGGAGGAGTAAACATTCAGTACTTC
-,TRBJ2-2,TRBV10-2,once,CASTGVTGELFF,TGCGCCAGCACAGGGGTCACCGGGGAGCTGTTTTTT
TRBD1,TRBJ2-7,TRBV5-6,-,CASSRGTGGIHEQYF,TGTGCCAGCAGCCGGGGGACAGGGGGAATACACGAGCAGTACTTC
TRBD2,TRBJ2-1,TRBV7-9,many,CASRKGTSGNEQFF,TGTGCCAGCCGCAAAGGGACTAGCGGCAATGAGCAGTTCTTC
-,TRBJ2-1,TRBV11-2,once,CASSSSASSYNEQFF,TGTGCCAGCAGCTCGAGCGCGAGCTCCTACAATGAGCAGTTCTTC
-,TRBJ1-3,TRBV30,-,CAWSVGLSGNTIYF,TGTGCCTGGAGTGTAGGCCTTTCTGGAAACACCATATATTTT
TRBD1,TRBJ1-2,TRBV29-1,-,CSADDTGVNYGYTF,TGCAGCGCTGACGACACAGGGGTTAACTATGGCTACACCTTC
TRBD2,TRBJ2-7,TRBV5-1,-,CASSSGTSGSKEQYF,TGCGCCAGCAGCTCCGGGACTAGCGGGAGTAAAGAGCAGTACTTC
TRBD2,TRBJ2-1,TRBV6-5,-,CASSRGLAENNEQFF,TGTGCCAGCAGCCGCGGACTAGCGGAGAACAATGAGCAGTTCTTC
-,TRBJ2-6,TRBV5-1,-,CASSIGGPGANVLTF,TGCGCCAGCAGCATCGGTGGGCCTGGGGCCAACGTCCTGACTTTC
-,TRBJ2-7,TRBV7-8,-,CASSLGTEQYF,TGTGCCAGCAGCTTAGGGACCGAGCAGTACTTC
-,TRBJ2-1,TRBV2,-,CASSYVGISGNEQFF,TGTGCCAGCAGTTACGTGGGGATATCGGGCAATGAGCAGTTCTTC
TRBD1,TRBJ2-5,TRBV5-1,-,CASDRGVGLQETQYF,TGCGCCAGCGACAGGGGTGTGGGCTTACAAGAGACCCAGTACTTC
TRBD2,TRBJ2-1,TRBV7-9,-,CAGRTSGDHNEQFF,TGTGCCGGACGGACTAGCGGAGACCACAATGAGCAGTTCTTC
TRBD2,TRBJ2-5,TRBV7-8,few,CASSLVREGLRLWETQYF,TGTGCCAGCAGCTTAGTACGGGAGGGCCTTAGATTGTGGGAGACCCAGTACTTC
-,TRBJ1-1,TRBV7-9,once,CASSPGQINTEAFF,TGTGCCAGCAGCCCCGGACAGATTAACACTGAAGCTTTCTTT
TRBD2,TRBJ2-1,TRBV5-5,-,CASSFLAGAGNNEQFF,TGTGCCAGCAGCTTTCTAGCGGGAGCCGGCAACAATGAGCAGTTCTTC
TRBD1,TRBJ2-1,TRBV7-9,-,CASSPTGGSSYNEQFF,TGTGCCAGCAGCCCAACAGGGGGTAGCTCCTACAATGAGCAGTTCTTC
TRBD1,TRBJ2-1,TRBV11-2,few,CASSSRDRYNEQFF,TGTGCCAGCAGTTCCCGGGACAGGTACAATGAGCAGTTCTTC